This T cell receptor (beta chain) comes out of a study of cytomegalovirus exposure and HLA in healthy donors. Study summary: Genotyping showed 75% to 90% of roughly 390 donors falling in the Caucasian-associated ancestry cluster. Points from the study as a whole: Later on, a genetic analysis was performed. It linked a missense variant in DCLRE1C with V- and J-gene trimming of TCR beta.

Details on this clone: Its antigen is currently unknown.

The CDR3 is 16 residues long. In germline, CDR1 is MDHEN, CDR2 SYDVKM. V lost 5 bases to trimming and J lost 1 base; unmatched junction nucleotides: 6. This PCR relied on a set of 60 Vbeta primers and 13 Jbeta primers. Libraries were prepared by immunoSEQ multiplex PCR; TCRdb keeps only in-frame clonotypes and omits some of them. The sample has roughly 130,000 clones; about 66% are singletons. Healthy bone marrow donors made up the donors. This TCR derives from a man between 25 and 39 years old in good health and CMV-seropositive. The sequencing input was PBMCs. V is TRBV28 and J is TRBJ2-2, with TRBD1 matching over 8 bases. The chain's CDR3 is CASSLRTGWNTGELFF. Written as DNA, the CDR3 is TGTGCCAGCAGTCTCCGGACAGGGTGGAACACCGGGGAGCTGTTTTTT.